This T cell receptor (beta chain) appears in the sequencing data of a study of OX40 agonist ivuxolimab in advanced cancers. Across the study: Those enrolled were roughly 80% male, with a mean age of approximately 60 years and ages from roughly 20 to 90. Regarding the study as a whole: Circulating CD4+ and CD8+ T cells showed clonal expansion by week 6 at 0.1 to 3.0 mg/kg.

Profiling relied on immunoSEQ multiplex PCR, and the TCRdb table lists in-frame clones only, not all of them. The sample includes about 89,000 clones, roughly 88% of them seen just once. Of note for this clone: What it binds is not known.

CDR1 is MGHRA, CDR2 YSYEKL, per germline. CDR3 length: 14 residues. Trimming took off 1 base at V and 7 bases at J, with 11 bases between the two ends. The sequence was collected from an adult with an advanced solid tumor such as melanoma, head and neck, liver or kidney cancer. Here the sequenced sample was CD4+ or CD8+ T cells sorted from blood, taken in a trial of the OX40 agonist ivuxolimab. V gene TRBV4-1 combines with J gene TRBJ2-1; no definite D call. CDR3 residues: CASSQGTDRNEQFF. CDR3 DNA: TGCGCCAGCAGCCAAGGAACTGATCGAAATGAGCAGTTCTTC.